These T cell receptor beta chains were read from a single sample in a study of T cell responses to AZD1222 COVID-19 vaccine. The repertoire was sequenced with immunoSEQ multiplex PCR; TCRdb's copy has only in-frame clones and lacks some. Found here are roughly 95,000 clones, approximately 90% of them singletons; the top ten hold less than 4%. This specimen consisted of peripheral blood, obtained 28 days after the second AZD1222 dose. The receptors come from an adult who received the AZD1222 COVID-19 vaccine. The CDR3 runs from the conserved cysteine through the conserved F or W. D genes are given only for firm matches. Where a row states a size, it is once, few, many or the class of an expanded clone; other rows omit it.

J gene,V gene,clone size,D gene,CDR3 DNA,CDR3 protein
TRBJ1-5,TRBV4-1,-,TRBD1,TGCGCCAGCAGCCAAGAGTGGACAGGGCTCGATCAGCCCCAGCATTTT,CASSQEWTGLDQPQHF
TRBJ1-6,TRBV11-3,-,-,TGTGCCAGCAGCGGTAGTCCGGGCCTCAATTCACCCCTCCACTTT,CASSGSPGLNSPLHF
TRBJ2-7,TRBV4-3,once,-,TGCGCCAGCAGCCAAGTCCGGGGGAGCTCCTACGAGCAGTACTTC,CASSQVRGSSYEQYF
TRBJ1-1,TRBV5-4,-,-,TGTGCCAGCAGCGGGGGGGGACAAGTGAACACTGAAGCTTTCTTT,CASSGGGQVNTEAFF
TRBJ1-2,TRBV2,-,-,TGTGCCAGCAGTGAAATCCGGGGATCATACTATGGCTACACCTTC,CASSEIRGSYYGYTF
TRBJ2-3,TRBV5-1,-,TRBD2,TGCGCCAGCAGCCGGGAGGGGCGCAGGACAGATACGCAGTATTTT,CASSREGRRTDTQYF
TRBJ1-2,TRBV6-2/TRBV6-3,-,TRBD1,TGTGCCAGCAGTGGACAGGGGACTAACTATGGCTACACCTTC,CASSGQGTNYGYTF
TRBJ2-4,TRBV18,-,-,TGTGCCAGCTCACCGGGGACGCCTAACATTCAGTACTTC,CASSPGTPNIQYF
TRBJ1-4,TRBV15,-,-,TGTGCCACCAGCAGAGATTTTAATGAAAAACTGTTTTTT,CATSRDFNEKLFF
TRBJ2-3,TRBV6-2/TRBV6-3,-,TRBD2,TGTGCCAGCAGACCTACCGGGACTAGCGGGGGAAGCACAGATACGCAGTATTTT,CASRPTGTSGGSTDTQYF
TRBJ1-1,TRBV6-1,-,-,TGTGCCAGCAGTGAAGGCGTGTGGAGAACTGAAGCTTTCTTT,CASSEGVWRTEAFF
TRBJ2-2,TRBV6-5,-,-,TGTGCCAGCAGGCCCCTATGGGGGTCAGAGGGGGAGCTGTTTTTT,CASRPLWGSEGELFF
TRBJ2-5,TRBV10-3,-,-,TGTGCCATCAGTGAGTCCACAGCGGAGACCCAGTACTTC,CAISESTAETQYF
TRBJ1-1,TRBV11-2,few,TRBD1,TGTGCCAGCAGATCCTCCGGTGGGGACAGAATGTACACTGAAGCTTTCTTT,CASRSSGGDRMYTEAFF
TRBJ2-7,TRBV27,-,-,TGTGCCACCAGGCAGGAACAAGGGTCCTACGAGCAGTACTTC,CATRQEQGSYEQYF
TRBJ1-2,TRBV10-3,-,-,TGTGCCATCAATTCTGATGGGGAGGCATATTTTAAATTCCAGGGCTACACCTTC,CAINSDGEAYFKFQGYTF
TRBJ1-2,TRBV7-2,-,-,TGTGCCAGCAGCTCCTACAGCGTTAACTATGGCTACACCTTC,CASSSYSVNYGYTF
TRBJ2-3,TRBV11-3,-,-,TGTGCCAGCAGCTCCACCGGATGGGGGACTAGCACAGATACGCAGTATTTT,CASSSTGWGTSTDTQYF
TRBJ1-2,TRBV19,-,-,TGTGCCAGTACGGCAGGGGTGGGGATGCTAGCTAACTATGGCTACACCTTC,CASTAGVGMLANYGYTF
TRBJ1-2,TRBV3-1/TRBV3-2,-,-,TGTGCCAGCAGCCAAGATCCGCCAGCCGATTACCACTATGGCTACACCTTC,CASSQDPPADYHYGYTF
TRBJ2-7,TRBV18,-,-,TGTGCCAGCTCACCAGGCAGGGGGGAATACGAGCAGTACTTC,CASSPGRGEYEQYF
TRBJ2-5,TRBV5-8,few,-,TGTGCCAGCAGCTTGAGTGGTCAAGAGACCCAGTACTTC,CASSLSGQETQYF
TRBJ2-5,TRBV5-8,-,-,TGTGCCAGCAGCTCACAACGCCAAGAGACCCAGTACTTC,CASSSQRQETQYF
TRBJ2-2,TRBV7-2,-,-,TGTGCCAGCTCCACTCCCGGAGGGACCGGGGAGCTGTTTTTT,CASSTPGGTGELFF
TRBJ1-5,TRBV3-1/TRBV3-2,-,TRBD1,TGTGCCAGCAGTCTCCAGGGGGATCAGCCCCAGCATTTT,CASSLQGDQPQHF
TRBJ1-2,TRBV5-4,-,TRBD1,TGTGCCAGCAGCTCGGGACAGGGGGACTATGGCTACACCTTC,CASSSGQGDYGYTF
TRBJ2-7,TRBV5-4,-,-,TGTGCCAGCAGCTTGGTCACGCTGAGGGGCCTCGTCTACGAGCAGTACTTC,CASSLVTLRGLVYEQYF
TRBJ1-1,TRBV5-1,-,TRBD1,TGCGCCAGCAGCGCGGGACAGGGGGACACTGAAGCTTTCTTT,CASSAGQGDTEAFF
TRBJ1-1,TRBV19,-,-,TGTGCCACCAAACCCCCAGGGCGTACTGAAGCTTTCTTT,CATKPPGRTEAFF
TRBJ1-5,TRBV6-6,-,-,TGTGCCAGCAGCCTGGACAACCTCTATCAGCCCCAGCATTTT,CASSLDNLYQPQHF
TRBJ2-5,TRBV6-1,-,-,TGTGCCAGCAGTGAACCTGGGGCGAAAGAGACCCAGTACTTC,CASSEPGAKETQYF
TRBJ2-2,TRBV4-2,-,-,TGTGCCAGCAGCCAAGTTGGGCGGGGCGGCGACACCGGGGAGCTGTTTTTT,CASSQVGRGGDTGELFF
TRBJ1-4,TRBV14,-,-,TGTGCCAGCAGCCCGTTAACGGAGCGACTGTTTTTT,CASSPLTERLFF
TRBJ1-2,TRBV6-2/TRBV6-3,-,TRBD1,TGTGCCAGCAGTTACGGACAGGGCGGCAACTATGGCTACACCTTC,CASSYGQGGNYGYTF
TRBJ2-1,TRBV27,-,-,TGTGCCAGCAGTTACAGGATCCGGGATGAGCAGTTCTTC,CASSYRIRDEQFF
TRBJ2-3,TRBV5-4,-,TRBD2,TGTGCCAGCAGCTTGAAGGGAGGGACAGATACGCAGTATTTT,CASSLKGGTDTQYF
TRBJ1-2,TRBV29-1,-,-,TGCAGCGCCCCGGCTGCTGGGGGCTCCTATGGCTACACCTTC,CSAPAAGGSYGYTF
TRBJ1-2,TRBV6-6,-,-,TGTGCCAGCACCCCAAGAGAAACTAACTATGGCTACACCTTC,CASTPRETNYGYTF
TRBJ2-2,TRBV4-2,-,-,TGTGCCAGCAGCCAAGGGGATCGGGGGGCTACCGGGGAGCTGTTTTTT,CASSQGDRGATGELFF
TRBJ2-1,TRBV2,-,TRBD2,TGTGCCAGCAGCCCCGGACTAGCGCCCGATGAGCAGTTCTTC,CASSPGLAPDEQFF
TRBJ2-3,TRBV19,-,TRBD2,TGTGCCAGTAGTATTAACTCCTTTAGCGGGGGGGACACAGATACGCAGTATTTT,CASSINSFSGGDTDTQYF
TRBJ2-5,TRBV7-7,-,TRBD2,TGTGCCAGCAGCTTAGGCGGGACTAGCGGGGGTCAAGAGACCCAGTACTTC,CASSLGGTSGGQETQYF